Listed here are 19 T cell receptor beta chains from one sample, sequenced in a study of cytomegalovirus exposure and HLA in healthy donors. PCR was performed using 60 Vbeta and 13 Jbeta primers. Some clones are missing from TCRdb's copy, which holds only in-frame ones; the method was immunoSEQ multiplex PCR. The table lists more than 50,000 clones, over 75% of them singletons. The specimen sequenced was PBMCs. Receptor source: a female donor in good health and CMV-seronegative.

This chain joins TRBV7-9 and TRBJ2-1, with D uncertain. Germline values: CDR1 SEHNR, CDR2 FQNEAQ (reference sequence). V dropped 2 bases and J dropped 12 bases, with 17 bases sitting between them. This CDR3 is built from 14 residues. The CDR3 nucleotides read TGTGCCAGCAGCTTAAACACGCTAGTTACTACGCAGTTCTTC. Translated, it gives CASSLNTLVTTQFF. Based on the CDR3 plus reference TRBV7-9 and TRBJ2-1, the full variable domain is DTGVSQNPRHKITKRGQNVTFRCDPISEHNRLYWYRQTLGQGPEFLTYFQNEAQLEKSRLLSDRFSAERPKGSFSTLEIQRTEQGDSAMYLCASSLNTLVTTQFFGPGTRLTVL.

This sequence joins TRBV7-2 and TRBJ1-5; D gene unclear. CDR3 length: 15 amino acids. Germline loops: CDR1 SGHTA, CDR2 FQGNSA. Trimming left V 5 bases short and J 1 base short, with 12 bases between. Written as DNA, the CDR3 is TGTGCCAGCAGCCAGGAGGCGTACAGCAATCAGCCCCAGCATTTT. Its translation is CASSQEAYSNQPQHF.

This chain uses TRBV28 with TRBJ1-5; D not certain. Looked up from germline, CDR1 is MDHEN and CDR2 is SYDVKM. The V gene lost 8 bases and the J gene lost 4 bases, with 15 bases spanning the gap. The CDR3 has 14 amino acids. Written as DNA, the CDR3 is TGTGCCAGCCTGAAGGTAGAGGGAAATCAGCCCCAGCATTTT. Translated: CASLKVEGNQPQHF.

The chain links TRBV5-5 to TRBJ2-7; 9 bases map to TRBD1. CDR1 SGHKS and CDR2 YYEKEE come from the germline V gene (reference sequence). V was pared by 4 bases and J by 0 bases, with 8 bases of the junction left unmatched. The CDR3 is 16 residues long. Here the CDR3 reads CASSDEGQGSSYEQYF. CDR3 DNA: TGTGCCAGCAGCGACGAGGGACAGGGATCCTCCTACGAGCAGTACTTC.

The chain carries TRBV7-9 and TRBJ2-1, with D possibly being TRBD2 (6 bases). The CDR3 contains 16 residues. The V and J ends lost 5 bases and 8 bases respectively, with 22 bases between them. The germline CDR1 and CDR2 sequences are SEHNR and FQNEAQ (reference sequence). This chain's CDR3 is CASSGILRGIRDEQFF. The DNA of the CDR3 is TGTGCCAGCAGCGGAATCCTACGCGGGATTAGGGATGAGCAGTTCTTC.

The CDR3 here is CASSPRVAGELFF. The CDR3 region has the DNA TGTGCCAGCAGTCCGAGAGTCGCCGGGGAGCTGTTTTTT. This sequence joins TRBV27 and TRBJ2-2; no firm D call. CDR1 MNHEY and CDR2 SMNVEV come from the germline V gene (reference sequence). The CDR3 runs to 13 residues. V was cut by 5 bases and J by 6 bases, with 10 bases left in between.

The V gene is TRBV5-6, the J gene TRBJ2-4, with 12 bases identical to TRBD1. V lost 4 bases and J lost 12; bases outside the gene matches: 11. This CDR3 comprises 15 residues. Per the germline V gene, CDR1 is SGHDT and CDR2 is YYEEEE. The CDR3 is CASSVPGQGAGSQYF. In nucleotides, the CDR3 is TGTGCCAGCAGCGTGCCGGGACAGGGGGCCGGCAGTCAGTACTTC.

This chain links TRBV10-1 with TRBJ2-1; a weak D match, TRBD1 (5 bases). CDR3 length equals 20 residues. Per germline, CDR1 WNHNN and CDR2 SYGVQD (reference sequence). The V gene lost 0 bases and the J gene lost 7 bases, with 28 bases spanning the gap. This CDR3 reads CASSESPEGAGRVGFNEQFF. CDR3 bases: TGCGCCAGCAGTGAGTCTCCCGAAGGCGCAGGGCGAGTTGGGTTTAATGAGCAGTTCTTC.

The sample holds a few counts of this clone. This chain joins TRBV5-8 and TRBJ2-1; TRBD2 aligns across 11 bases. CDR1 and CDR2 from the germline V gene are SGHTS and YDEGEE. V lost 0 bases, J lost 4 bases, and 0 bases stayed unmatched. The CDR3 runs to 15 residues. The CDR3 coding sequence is TGTGCCAGCAGCTTGGCTAGCGGGGGGTACAATGAGCAGTTCTTC. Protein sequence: CASSLASGGYNEQFF.

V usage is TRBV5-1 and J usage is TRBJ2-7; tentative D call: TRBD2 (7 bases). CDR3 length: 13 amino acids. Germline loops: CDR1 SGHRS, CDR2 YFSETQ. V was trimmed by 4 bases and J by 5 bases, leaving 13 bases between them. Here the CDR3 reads CASSGRGDHEQYF. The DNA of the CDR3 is TGCGCCAGCAGCGGGAGGGGGGATCACGAGCAGTACTTC. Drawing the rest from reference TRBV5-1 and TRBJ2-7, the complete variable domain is KAGVTQTPRYLIKTRGQQVTLSCSPISGHRSVSWYQQTPGQGLQFLFEYFSETQRNKGNFPGRFSGRQFSNSRSEMNVSTLELGDSALYLCASSGRGDHEQYFGPGTRLTVT.

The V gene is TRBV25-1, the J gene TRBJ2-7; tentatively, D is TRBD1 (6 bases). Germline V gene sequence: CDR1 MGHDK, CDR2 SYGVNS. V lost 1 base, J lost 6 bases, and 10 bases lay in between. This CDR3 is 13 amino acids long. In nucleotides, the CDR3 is TGTGCCAGCAGTGAATTTCTAGGGGGCGAGCAGTACTTC. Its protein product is CASSEFLGGEQYF.

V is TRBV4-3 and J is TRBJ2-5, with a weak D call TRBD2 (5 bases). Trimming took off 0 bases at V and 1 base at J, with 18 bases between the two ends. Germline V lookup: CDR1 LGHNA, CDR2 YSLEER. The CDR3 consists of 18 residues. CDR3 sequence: CASSQDPLDRPRQETQYF. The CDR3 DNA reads TGCGCCAGCAGCCAAGATCCACTAGATAGGCCCCGCCAAGAGACCCAGTACTTC.

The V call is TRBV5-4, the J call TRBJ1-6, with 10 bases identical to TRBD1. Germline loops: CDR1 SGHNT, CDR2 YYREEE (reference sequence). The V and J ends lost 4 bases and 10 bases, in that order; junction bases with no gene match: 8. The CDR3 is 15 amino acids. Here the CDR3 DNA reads TGTGCCAGCAGCACCCGACAGGGGGCACGGTCACCCCTCCACTTT. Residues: CASSTRQGARSPLHF. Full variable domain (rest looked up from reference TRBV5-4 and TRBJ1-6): ETGVTQSPTHLIKTRGQQVTLRCSSQSGHNTVSWYQQALGQGPQFIFQYYREEENGRGNFPPRFSGLQFPNYSSELNVNALELDDSALYLCASSTRQGARSPLHFGNGTRLTVT.

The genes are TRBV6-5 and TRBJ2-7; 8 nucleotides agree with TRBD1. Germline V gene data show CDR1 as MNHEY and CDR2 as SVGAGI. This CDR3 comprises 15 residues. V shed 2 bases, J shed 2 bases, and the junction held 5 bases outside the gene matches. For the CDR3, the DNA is TGTGCCAGCAGTTACCTGGACAGGGCAGCCTACGAGCAGTACTTC. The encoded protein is CASSYLDRAAYEQYF.

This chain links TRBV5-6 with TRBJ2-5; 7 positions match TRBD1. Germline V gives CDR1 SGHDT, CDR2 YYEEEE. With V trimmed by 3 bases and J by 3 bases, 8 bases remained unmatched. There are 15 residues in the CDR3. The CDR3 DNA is TGTGCCAGCAGCTCCCCACGGACAGGCGAAGAGACCCAGTACTTC. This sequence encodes CASSSPRTGEETQYF.

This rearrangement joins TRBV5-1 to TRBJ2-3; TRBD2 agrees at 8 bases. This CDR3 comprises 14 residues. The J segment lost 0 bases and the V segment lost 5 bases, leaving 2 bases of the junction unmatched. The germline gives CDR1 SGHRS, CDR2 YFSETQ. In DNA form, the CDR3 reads TGCGCCAGCAGACGGGAGGGAAGCACAGATACGCAGTATTTT. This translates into CASRREGSTDTQYF.

The CDR3 reads CASSVGTPNEKLFF. Here the CDR3 DNA reads TGTGCCAGCAGCGTTGGGACTCCTAATGAAAAACTGTTTTTT. This rearrangement joins TRBV9 to TRBJ1-4; possible D gene TRBD1, 5 bases. This CDR3 comprises 14 residues. Looked up from germline, CDR1 is SGDLS and CDR2 is YYNGEE. V was cut by 2 bases and J by 3 bases, with 8 bases left in between.

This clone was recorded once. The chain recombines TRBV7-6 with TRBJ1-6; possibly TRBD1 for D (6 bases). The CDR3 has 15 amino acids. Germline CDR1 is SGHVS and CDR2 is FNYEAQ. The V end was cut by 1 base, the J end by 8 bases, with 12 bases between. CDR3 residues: CASSLGGGPYSPLHF. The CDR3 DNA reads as TGTGCCAGCAGCTTAGGGGGGGGGCCCTATTCACCCCTCCACTTT.

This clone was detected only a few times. The CDR3 protein is CAGGASHGYTF. The CDR3 DNA is TGTGCGGGGGGTGCTTCACATGGCTACACCTTC. The V call is TRBV6-6, the J call TRBJ1-2; TRBD1 might be the D (5 bases). The CDR3 is made up of 11 amino acids. Germline-derived CDR1 and CDR2 are MNHNY and SVGAGI (reference sequence).